This section outlines one TCR beta chain sequence together with its context. This sample was included in a study of cytomegalovirus exposure and HLA in healthy donors. The PCR was carried out with 60 Vbeta primers and 13 Jbeta primers. Profiling relied on immunoSEQ multiplex PCR, and the TCRdb table lists in-frame clones only, not all of them. The table includes some 120,000 clones, about 80% detected once. The CDR3 totals 14 residues. CDR1 and CDR2 from the germline V gene are LGHNT and FRNRAP. The V and J ends lost 6 bases and 8 bases respectively, with 18 bases between them. V and J are TRBV12-5 and TRBJ2-3; D is ambiguous. The TCR was taken from a man aged 30 to 39 in good health and CMV-seronegative. The specimen sequenced was PBMCs. The CDR3 DNA reads as TGTGCTAGTGGCCCCGAAGCCCAGTCGGGTACGCAGTATTTT. This sequence encodes CASGPEAQSGTQYF.